These 15 T cell receptor beta chains were sequenced from one sample in a study of radiation and T cells in renal cell carcinoma. Libraries were prepared by immunoSEQ multiplex PCR; TCRdb keeps only in-frame clonotypes and omits some of them. Here the sample spans some 81,000 clones, roughly nine tenths being singletons. Time point defined: blood 4 weeks post-SBRT, at nephrectomy. The treatment is: 15 Gy SBRT to primary tumor, nephrectomy 4 weeks later. The starting material was blood, obtained from a patient whose treatment included radiotherapy and nephrectomy. These receptor sequences come from a woman aged 70-85 years with renal cell carcinoma.

This chain connects TRBV5-1 to TRBJ1-6; D perhaps matches TRBD1 (5 bases). CDR3 length: 16 amino acids. The germline V and J ends were trimmed by 0 bases and 6 bases, with 13 bases remaining between them. CDR1 and CDR2 (germline): SGHRS, YFSETQ. In DNA, the CDR3 is TGCGCCAGCAGCTTGGAAGGGGTGAGGACTAATTCACCCCTCCACTTT. As protein: CASSLEGVRTNSPLHF.

The CDR3 here is CASSVVRGPNEQFF. The CDR3 DNA reads as TGTGCCAGCAGTGTGGTACGGGGGCCCAATGAGCAGTTCTTC. The genes are TRBV2 and TRBJ2-1; D is possibly TRBD1 or TRBD2 (6 bases each). Germline V gives CDR1 SNHLY, CDR2 FYNNEI. CDR3 size: 14 residues. The ends were cut back, 4 bases at V and 6 bases at J, with 13 bases in the middle.

V is TRBV6-1 and J is TRBJ2-2; 8 positions agree with TRBD1. The trim removed 4 bases at V and 6 bases at J, leaving 7 bases unmatched. The CDR3 extends over 15 amino acids. Germline CDR1 MNHNS, CDR2 SASEGT. The DNA for the CDR3 is TGTGCCAGCAGTGTTGGGACAGGAAGCCCCGGGGAGCTGTTTTTT. Its protein product is CASSVGTGSPGELFF.

The chain links TRBV5-5 to TRBJ1-2; 9 positions agree with TRBD1. This CDR3 is 16 amino acids long. V lost 4 bases to trimming and J lost 5 bases; unmatched junction nucleotides: 12. Per germline, CDR1 SGHKS and CDR2 YYEKEE (reference sequence). The CDR3 region has the DNA TGTGCCAGCAGCCAAGCCGGGACAGGGTTCGAGTATGGCTACACCTTC. This sequence encodes CASSQAGTGFEYGYTF.

The chain combines TRBV5-1 with TRBJ2-5, with 7 bases that match TRBD1. Germline V gives CDR1 SGHRS, CDR2 YFSETQ. Unmatched junction bases numbered 8, after V lost 2 bases and J lost 4 bases. The CDR3 runs 15 residues. The CDR3 protein is CASSFGTEVAETQYF. The DNA of the CDR3 is TGCGCCAGCAGCTTTGGGACAGAGGTCGCAGAGACCCAGTACTTC.

This sequence joins TRBV5-1 and TRBJ1-1; 7 bases map to TRBD1. Trimming took 4 bases from V and 7 from J; bases not matched to a gene: 10. The CDR3 consists of 14 residues. Germline values: CDR1 SGHRS, CDR2 YFSETQ. The CDR3 bases are TGCGCCAGCAGCCCCCACGACAGGGAGGGTGAAGCTTTCTTT. Protein: CASSPHDREGEAFF.

This clone was picked up a small number of times. This chain connects TRBV30 to TRBJ1-1; D remains unclear. Germline CDR1 GTSNPN, CDR2 SVGIG (reference sequence). The V end was cut by 0 bases, the J end by 1 base, with 6 bases between. The CDR3 covers 13 residues. The CDR3, as DNA: TGTGCCTGGAGTGTAAGCGAGAACACTGAAGCTTTCTTT. Amino acid sequence: CAWSVSENTEAFF.

The V and J genes are TRBV2 and TRBJ2-5; no definite D call. Germline values: CDR1 SNHLY, CDR2 FYNNEI. V was cut by 7 bases and J by 5 bases, with 14 bases left in between. This CDR3 is built from 13 residues. CDR3 sequence (DNA): TGTGCCAGCATTACTACCCACCGGGAGACCCAGTACTTC. Its translation is CASITTHRETQYF.

The gene calls are TRBV18 and TRBJ2-1; TRBD2 is a possible D gene (6 bases). This CDR3 contains 15 residues. With 6 bases removed from V and 1 base from J, the gap between germline ends came to 13 bases. From germline, CDR1 is KGHSH and CDR2 LQKENI. In nucleotides, the CDR3 is TGTGCCAGCTCGGAGGGACTCCAATCCTACAATGAGCAGTTCTTC. Protein product: CASSEGLQSYNEQFF.

The gene calls are TRBV7-2 and TRBJ2-2; 7 bases map to TRBD1. Germline CDR1 reads SGHTA; CDR2 reads FQGNSA. V trimming: 4 bases; J trimming: 2 bases; junction bases outside the gene matches: 4. This CDR3 spans 15 amino acids. For the CDR3, the DNA is TGTGCCAGCAGCTCAACAGGGGCCAACACCGGGGAGCTGTTTTTT. Translating gives CASSSTGANTGELFF.

The V gene is TRBV20-1, the J gene TRBJ2-7; D not certain. Trimming took 0 bases from V and 4 from J, leaving 4 bases between them. The CDR3 runs to 11 residues. Germline V gives CDR1 DFQATT, CDR2 SNEGSKA (reference sequence). CDR3 sequence: CSARDGYEQYF. Here the CDR3 DNA reads TGCAGTGCTAGAGACGGTTACGAGCAGTACTTC.

This clone was counted between two and nine times. This chain connects TRBV10-3 to TRBJ1-1; 8 positions agree with TRBD1. CDR1 and CDR2 from the germline V gene are ENHRY and SYGVKD. The CDR3 has 12 residues. Losses at the gene ends were 10 bases for V and 7 bases for J; bases not matched to a gene: 8. CDR3 loop: CARGQVRFEAFF. The CDR3 bases are TGTGCCAGGGGACAGGTTCGCTTTGAAGCTTTCTTT.

The chain links TRBV6-5 to TRBJ1-3; no clear D. Trimming removed 8 bases from V and 2 bases from J, with 7 bases in between. Germline loops: CDR1 MNHEY, CDR2 SVGAGI. The length of the CDR3 is 12 residues. Written as DNA, the CDR3 is TGTGCCAGCGGGGTAACTGGAAACACCATATATTTT. Its protein product is CASGVTGNTIYF.

This clone was seen a handful of times. The V call is TRBV28, the J call TRBJ1-2; D is perhaps TRBD1 (5 bases). This CDR3 has 14 residues. Trimming removed 2 bases at V and 8 bases at J, with 15 bases between. Per germline, CDR1 MDHEN and CDR2 SYDVKM. CDR3 DNA sequence: TGTGCCAGCAGTTTAGGGCAGGGTGGAAGGGGCTACACCTTC. Its translation is CASSLGQGGRGYTF.

J is TRBJ2-7 and V is TRBV30, with TRBD2 matching over 8 bases. V lost 2 bases to trimming and J lost 5 bases; unmatched junction nucleotides: 2. Germline CDR1 is GTSNPN and CDR2 is SVGIG (reference sequence). The CDR3 spans 12 residues. The CDR3 sequence: CAWSSGGDEQYF. CDR3 in DNA: TGTGCCTGGAGTAGCGGGGGAGACGAGCAGTACTTC.